Each of the 8 T cell receptor beta chains below was sequenced from the same sample in a study of memory CD4+ T cells and cytomegalovirus serostatus. The sort gate was single viable CD3+CD4+CD8-CD45RO+ cells for memory CD4+ T cells. Clones were sequenced by immunoSEQ multiplex PCR, and TCRdb holds only the in-frame ones, with some missing. The data show around 50,000 clones, approximately 78% seen once. Sample: memory CD4+ T cells from blood. All receptors come from an adult in good health and CMV-seronegative.

This clone was counted a few times. This chain connects TRBV30 to TRBJ2-7, with 8 nucleotides matching TRBD1. Germline lookup yields CDR1 GTSNPN and CDR2 SVGIG (reference sequence). The CDR3 is 14 amino acids. The V and J ends lost 2 bases and 3 bases, in that order; junction bases with no gene match: 6. The CDR3 loop is CAWSPGQGLYEQYF. The CDR3 region has the DNA TGTGCCTGGAGTCCAGGACAGGGACTCTACGAGCAGTACTTC.

The chain employs TRBV15 and TRBJ2-4; D is uncertain. Deletions cut 1 base from V and 0 bases from J, with 10 bases between. This CDR3 contains 16 residues. Germline CDR1 is LNHNV and CDR2 is YYDKDF (reference sequence). The CDR3 nucleotides are TGTGCCACCAGCAGAGGTGGGGTCCTAGCCAAAAACATTCAGTACTTC. Amino acid sequence: CATSRGGVLAKNIQYF. Looking up the rest from reference TRBV15 and TRBJ2-4 gives the full variable domain: DAMVIQNPRYQVTQFGKPVTLSCSQTLNHNVMYWYQQKSSQAPKLLFHYYDKDFNNEADTPDNFQSRRPNTSFCFLDIRSPGLGDTAMYLCATSRGGVLAKNIQYFGAGTRLSVL.

This chain links TRBV29-1 with TRBJ2-7, with D possibly being TRBD2 (6 bases). This CDR3 is 12 amino acids long. From germline, CDR1 is SQVTM and CDR2 ANQGSEA. V was trimmed by 4 bases and J by 2 bases, leaving 9 bases between them. CDR3 nucleotide sequence: TGCAGCGTTGGTGCGGGAACCTACGAGCAGTACTTC. The encoded protein is CSVGAGTYEQYF.

The chain has TRBV7-9 and TRBJ2-5; 7 bases fit TRBD2. Looked up from germline, CDR1 is SEHNR and CDR2 is FQNEAQ (reference sequence). The length of the CDR3 is 15 residues. V shed 7 bases, J shed 4 bases, and the junction held 12 bases outside the gene matches. CDR3 region: CASTPGGGRRETQYF. The CDR3 DNA reads as TGTGCCAGCACCCCGGGGGGAGGGAGAAGAGAGACCCAGTACTTC.

This chain connects TRBV29-1 to TRBJ1-2; D remains unclear. The CDR3 is 13 residues long. Deletions cut 0 bases from V and 7 bases from J, with 12 bases between. The germline CDR1 and CDR2 sequences are SQVTM and ANQGSEA. CDR3 DNA sequence: TGCAGCGTTGAAGATCCGGCCCGCGGTGGCTACACCTTC. It codes for CSVEDPARGGYTF. The full variable domain, rest sourced from reference TRBV29-1 and TRBJ1-2, is SAVISQKPSRDICQRGTSLTIQCQVDSQVTMMFWYRQQPGQSLTLIATANQGSEATYESGFVIDKFPISRPNLTFSTLTVSNMSPEDSSIYLCSVEDPARGGYTFGSGTRLTVV.

The chain couples TRBV27 to TRBJ2-2; the D is unclear. CDR1 and CDR2 (germline): MNHEY, SMNVEV (reference sequence). V lost 2 bases and J 6 bases, leaving 19 bases between the germline ends. CDR3 length: 17 residues. CDR3 nucleotide sequence: TGTGCCAGCAGTTTAAGGGTCAAGAGTCCTGGGGCCGGGGAGCTGTTTTTT. It encodes CASSLRVKSPGAGELFF.

The V call is TRBV2, the J call TRBJ2-1; 9 nucleotides agree with TRBD2. CDR1 is SNHLY, CDR2 FYNNEI, per germline. The trim removed 7 bases at V and 1 base at J, leaving 5 bases unmatched. The CDR3 is 15 residues long. For the CDR3, the DNA is TGTGCCAGCACTAAGGGACTAGCTTCCTACAATGAGCAGTTCTTC. Protein product: CASTKGLASYNEQFF.

The rearrangement links TRBV19 to TRBJ1-5; D might be TRBD1 (5 bases). Trimming left V 5 bases short and J 1 base short, with 12 bases between. CDR3 length: 15 amino acids. Germline values: CDR1 LNHDA, CDR2 SQIVND (reference sequence). CDR3 region: CASSPAGRSNQPQHF. The CDR3 bases are TGTGCCAGTAGTCCAGCAGGGAGGAGCAATCAGCCCCAGCATTTT. The variable domain in full, with the rest retrieved from reference TRBV19 and TRBJ1-5, is DGGITQSPKYLFRKEGQNVTLSCEQNLNHDAMYWYRQDPGQGLRLIYYSQIVNDFQKGDIAEGYSVSREKKESFPLTVTSAQKNPTAFYLCASSPAGRSNQPQHFGDGTRLSIL.